This T cell receptor beta chain comes out of a study of identical twins. Regarding the study as a whole: Out-of-frame beta chain sequences displayed weaker excess sharing between twins. The study reached conclusions through statistical analysis that was cross-sectional, not following the same donors. Insertions ran lower in abundant cord blood beta clonotypes, though not in memory repertoires. Out-of-frame alpha sequences common to twins exhibited an excess of low generation probability.

TCRdb independently ran MiXCR on the 5' RACE reads; one entry per CDR3 protein. The table lists more than 200,000 distinct CDR3 sequences, around a tenth of them singletons. This clonotype has a handful of counts. The antigen is undetermined. Germline V gene sequence: CDR1 SEHNR, CDR2 FQNEAQ (reference sequence). The CDR3 sequence is 14 residues long. Trimming took 5 bases from V and 7 from J, leaving 17 bases between them. Input material: memory (CD45RO+) T cells sorted from blood. The V call is TRBV7-9, the J call TRBJ1-2, with TRBD1 as a possible D gene (5 bases). The TCR comes from a woman younger than 35 in good health. The CDR3 region is CASSVRQGLAGYTF. The CDR3 DNA reads TGTGCCAGCAGCGTCCGCCAGGGTCTTGCTGGCTACACCTTC.